The 19 T cell receptor beta chains below were found in one sample sequenced in a study of T cells of healthy individuals. TCRdb analysed the 5' RACE reads with MiXCR anew, one entry per CDR3 protein. The sample carries approximately 89,000 distinct CDR3 sequences, roughly 5% recorded once. These receptors were taken from a female donor in good health.

This clonotype was detected many times. DNA of the CDR3: TGTGCCAGCTCTCCGGGACAGGGTAATTCACCCCTCCACTTT. Translation gives CASSPGQGNSPLHF. The gene calls are TRBV27 and TRBJ1-6; 9 bases map to TRBD1. Germline-derived CDR1 and CDR2 are MNHEY and SMNVEV (reference sequence). The CDR3 runs 14 residues. With V trimmed by 8 bases and J by 6 bases, 5 bases remained unmatched.

A few counts support this clonotype. The J gene is TRBJ2-7, the V gene TRBV28; 7 positions match TRBD2. The germline V gene has CDR1 MDHEN and CDR2 SYDVKM. This CDR3 region has 13 residues. J gave up 2 bases and V 6 bases, and 4 bases lay outside the gene matches. As DNA, the CDR3 is TGTGCCAGCAGATGGGCGGGGGCCTACGAGCAGTACTTC. Encoded protein: CASRWAGAYEQYF.

This clonotype was seen repeatedly, ten times or more. V gene TRBV19 combines with J gene TRBJ2-5; 9 bases map to TRBD1. The trim removed 5 bases at V and 5 bases at J, leaving 9 bases unmatched. CDR3 length: 15 residues. CDR1 LNHDA and CDR2 SQIVND come from the germline V gene (reference sequence). CDR3 region: CASSGTGGWSETQYF. The CDR3 coding sequence is TGTGCCAGTAGTGGCACAGGGGGCTGGTCGGAGACCCAGTACTTC.

This clonotype was counted many times. The gene calls are TRBV6-2 or TRBV6-3 and TRBJ1-1; D may be TRBD1 (6 bases). V lost 4 bases, J lost 5 bases, and 11 bases lay in between. The CDR3 runs to 13 residues. Germline V lookup: CDR1 MNHEY, CDR2 SVGEGT. CDR3 coding DNA: TGTGCCAGCAGTTTACAGGGAAGGACTGAAGCTTTCTTT. Translating gives CASSLQGRTEAFF.

The rearrangement links TRBV7-2 to TRBJ1-2, with 7 positions matching TRBD1. CDR3 length equals 14 residues. CDR1 and CDR2 from the germline V gene are SGHTA and FQGNSA. V lost 2 bases and J lost 8; bases outside the gene matches: 8. The CDR3 here is CASSLSGAGGGYTF. DNA for the CDR3: TGTGCCAGCAGCTTAAGTGGGGCAGGGGGAGGCTACACCTTC.

This clonotype showed up many times. This chain joins TRBV29-1 and TRBJ2-1; TRBD1 matches at 10 bases. This CDR3 contains 20 residues. Trimming removed 7 bases from V and 6 bases from J; junction bases left unmatched: 27. Germline CDR1 and CDR2: SQVTM and ANQGSEA. This CDR3 reads CSAWRPPGQGFKGRGNEQFF. CDR3 coding DNA: TGCAGCGCTTGGAGACCCCCGGGACAGGGGTTTAAAGGAAGAGGCAATGAGCAGTTCTTC.

This clonotype was detected a few times. The chain joins TRBV6-2 or TRBV6-3 to TRBJ1-2; D remains ambiguous. The CDR3 loop spans 14 amino acids. The V gene lost 6 bases and the J gene lost 0 bases, with 11 bases spanning the gap. CDR1 is MNHEY, CDR2 SVGEGT, per germline. This CDR3 reads CASSPWKANYGYTF. The CDR3 DNA sequence: TGTGCCAGCAGCCCCTGGAAAGCTAACTATGGCTACACCTTC.

This clonotype was recorded at least ten times. The chain carries TRBV20-1 and TRBJ2-1; D is unresolved. V lost 6 bases to trimming and J lost 1 base, with 16 bases between them. Germline V CDR1 and CDR2: DFQATT, SNEGSKA (reference sequence). The CDR3 has 15 amino acids. The DNA of the CDR3 is TGCAGTGCCCAACCTTTGGGCGGATCCTACAATGAGCAGTTCTTC. It codes for CSAQPLGGSYNEQFF.

Ten or more counts support this clonotype. CDR3 protein: CASSQDSGTGIDEQFF. In DNA form, the CDR3 reads TGCGCCAGCAGCCAAGATTCCGGGACAGGGATCGATGAGCAGTTCTTC. This sequence joins TRBV4-3 and TRBJ2-1; TRBD1 aligns across 9 bases. Germline V gene data show CDR1 as LGHNA and CDR2 as YSLEER. With V trimmed by 0 bases and J by 8 bases, 8 bases remained unmatched. CDR3 length equals 16 residues.

This clonotype has at least ten counts. V gene TRBV19 combines with J gene TRBJ2-1; 8 bases line up with TRBD2. This CDR3 spans 17 amino acids. The trim removed 4 bases at V and 6 bases at J, leaving 14 bases unmatched. Germline loops: CDR1 LNHDA, CDR2 SQIVND (reference sequence). This CDR3 reads CASSTNPGLVPPNEQFF. The CDR3 DNA sequence: TGTGCCAGTAGTACCAATCCGGGACTAGTGCCACCCAATGAGCAGTTCTTC.

This clonotype was seen many times. This chain connects TRBV12-3 or TRBV12-4 to TRBJ2-5; tentative D call: TRBD2 (6 bases). V was shortened by 6 bases and J by 2 bases, with 13 bases between the two germline ends. CDR3 length: 14 amino acids. CDR3 protein: CASRGAGLQETQYF. In DNA form, the CDR3 reads TGTGCCAGCAGGGGTGCGGGACTTCAAGAGACCCAGTACTTC.

This clonotype was picked up many times. The CDR3 reads CASSLEGAEGYEQYF. CDR3 bases: TGTGCCAGCAGCTTAGAGGGGGCGGAAGGATACGAGCAGTACTTC. The chain uses TRBV11-2 and TRBJ2-7; TRBD1 might be the D (6 bases). Between the trimmed V and J ends, which lost 0 bases and 4 bases, there was a span of 13 bases. There are 15 residues in the CDR3. Germline CDR1 and CDR2: SGHAT and FQNNGV.

This clonotype was counted ten times or more. The chain combines TRBV28 with TRBJ2-1, with 10 bases that match TRBD2. The length of the CDR3 is 16 residues. The junction had 10 bases not matched to a gene; V was cut back by 5 bases and J by 6 bases. Germline V gene sequence: CDR1 MDHEN, CDR2 SYDVKM. This chain's CDR3 is CASSPPGTSVGNEQFF. CDR3 coding DNA: TGTGCCAGCAGTCCCCCCGGGACTAGCGTCGGCAATGAGCAGTTCTTC.

This clonotype was found many times. The chain links TRBV4-1 to TRBJ2-1; D possibly uses TRBD1 or TRBD2 (5 bases each). The CDR3 length is 14 residues. The germline V gene encodes CDR1 MGHRA and CDR2 YSYEKL. V shed 3 bases and J shed 7 bases, with 13 bases lying between them. The CDR3 nucleotides are TGCGCCAGCAGCCAGGTTCTGGGGGTTAATGAGCAGTTCTTC. Translated, it gives CASSQVLGVNEQFF.

This clonotype turned up a few times. V and J are TRBV6-5 and TRBJ2-1, with TRBD1 matching 8 bases. Germline assignment: CDR1 MNHEY and CDR2 SVGAGI. This CDR3 region has 16 residues. The trim removed 5 bases at V and 1 base at J, leaving 7 bases unmatched. The CDR3 DNA reads as TGTGCCAGCAGTGGTGGGACAGGCGATTCCTACAATGAGCAGTTCTTC. As protein: CASSGGTGDSYNEQFF.

Ten or more counts support this clonotype. The chain joins TRBV7-3 to TRBJ1-1, with D uncertain. The CDR3 runs 13 residues. V was shortened by 4 bases and J by 5 bases, with 11 bases between the two germline ends. Germline V gene data show CDR1 as SGHTA and CDR2 as FQGTGA. The DNA of the CDR3 is TGTGCCAGCAGCTCAGTCCCGGGGACTGAAGCTTTCTTT. It specifies CASSSVPGTEAFF.

The chain uses TRBV29-1 and TRBJ2-3; D unresolved. V was pared by 6 bases and J by 3 bases, with 10 bases between. The CDR3 has 12 amino acids. Germline V CDR1 and CDR2: SQVTM, ANQGSEA. This CDR3 is CSVARETDTQYF. As DNA, the CDR3 is TGCAGCGTCGCAAGGGAAACAGATACGCAGTATTTT.

This clonotype was detected ten times or more. The rearrangement uses TRBV6-1 and TRBJ2-1; the D gene is possibly TRBD2 (5 bases). Per the germline V gene, CDR1 is MNHNS and CDR2 is SASEGT. The CDR3 runs to 12 residues. V lost 2 bases, J lost 7 bases, and 6 bases lay in between. DNA of the CDR3: TGTGCCAGCAGTGAACCGGGGAATGAGCAGTTCTTC. This translates into CASSEPGNEQFF.

This clonotype appeared many times. The rearrangement uses TRBV9 and TRBJ2-1, with D possibly TRBD2 on 5 matching bases. The CDR3 contains 16 residues. Per germline, CDR1 SGDLS and CDR2 YYNGEE. With 2 bases removed from V and 0 bases from J, the gap between germline ends came to 12 bases. DNA of the CDR3: TGTGCCAGCAGCGTGGCGGGCCTAAGCTCCTACAATGAGCAGTTCTTC. It yields the protein CASSVAGLSSYNEQFF.